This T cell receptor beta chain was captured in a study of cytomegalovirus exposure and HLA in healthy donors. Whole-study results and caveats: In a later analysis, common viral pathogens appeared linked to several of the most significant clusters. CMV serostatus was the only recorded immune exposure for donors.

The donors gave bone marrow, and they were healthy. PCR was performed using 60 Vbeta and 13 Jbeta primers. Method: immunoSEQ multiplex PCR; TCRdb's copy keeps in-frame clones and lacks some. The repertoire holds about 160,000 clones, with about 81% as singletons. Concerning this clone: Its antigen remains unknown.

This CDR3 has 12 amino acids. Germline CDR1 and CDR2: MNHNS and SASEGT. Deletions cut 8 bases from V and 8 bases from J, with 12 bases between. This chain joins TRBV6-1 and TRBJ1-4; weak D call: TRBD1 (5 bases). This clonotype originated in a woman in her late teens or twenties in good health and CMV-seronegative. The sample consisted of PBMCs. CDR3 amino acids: CASVREGEKLFF. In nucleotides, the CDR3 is TGTGCCAGCGTCAGGGAGGGGGAAAAACTGTTTTTT.